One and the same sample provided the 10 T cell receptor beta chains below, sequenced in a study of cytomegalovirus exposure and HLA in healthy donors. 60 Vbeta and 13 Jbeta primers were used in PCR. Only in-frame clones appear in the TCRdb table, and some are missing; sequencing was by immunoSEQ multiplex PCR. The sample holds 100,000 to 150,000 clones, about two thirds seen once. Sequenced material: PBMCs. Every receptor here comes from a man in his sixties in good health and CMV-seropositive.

CDR3 nucleotides: TGTGCCAGCAGCTTGGGGGACTGGCCGCAGTACTTC. This sequence encodes CASSLGDWPQYF. This chain links TRBV5-4 with TRBJ2-5; TRBD2 might be the D (6 bases). V shed 0 bases and J shed 11 bases, with 11 bases lying between them. CDR1 and CDR2 from the germline V gene are SGHNT and YYREEE (reference sequence). The CDR3 consists of 12 residues.

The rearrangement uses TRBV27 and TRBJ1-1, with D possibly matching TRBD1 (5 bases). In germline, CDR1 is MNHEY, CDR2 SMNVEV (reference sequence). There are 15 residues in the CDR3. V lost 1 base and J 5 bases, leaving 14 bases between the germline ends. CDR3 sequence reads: CASSLWGQGMTEAFF. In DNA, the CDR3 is TGTGCCAGCAGTTTATGGGGCCAGGGCATGACTGAAGCTTTCTTT.

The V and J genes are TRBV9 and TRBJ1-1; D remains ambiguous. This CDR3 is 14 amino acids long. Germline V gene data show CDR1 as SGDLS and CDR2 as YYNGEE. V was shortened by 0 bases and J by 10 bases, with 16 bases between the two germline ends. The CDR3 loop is CASSVGSSKERAFF. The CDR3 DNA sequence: TGTGCCAGCAGCGTAGGTAGCAGCAAGGAACGAGCTTTCTTT.

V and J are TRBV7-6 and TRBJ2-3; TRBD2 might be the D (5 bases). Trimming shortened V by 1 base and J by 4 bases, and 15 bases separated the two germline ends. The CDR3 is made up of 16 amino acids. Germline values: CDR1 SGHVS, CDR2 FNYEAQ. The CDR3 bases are TGTGCCAGCAGCTTAGACGGCGGGCAGGTGGCAGATACGCAGTATTTT. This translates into CASSLDGGQVADTQYF.

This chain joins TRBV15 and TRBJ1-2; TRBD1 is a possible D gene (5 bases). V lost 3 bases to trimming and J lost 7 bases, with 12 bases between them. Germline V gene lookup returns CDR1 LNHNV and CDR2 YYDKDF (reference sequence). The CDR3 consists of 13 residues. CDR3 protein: CATSRGGSAGYTF. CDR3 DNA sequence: TGTGCCACCAGCAGGGGGGGAAGTGCTGGCTACACCTTC.

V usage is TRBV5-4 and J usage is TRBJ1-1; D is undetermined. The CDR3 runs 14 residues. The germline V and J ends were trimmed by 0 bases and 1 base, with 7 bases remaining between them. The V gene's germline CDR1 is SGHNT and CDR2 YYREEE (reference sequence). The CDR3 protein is CASSLVSGNTEAFF. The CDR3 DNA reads TGTGCCAGCAGCTTGGTCTCGGGGAACACTGAAGCTTTCTTT.

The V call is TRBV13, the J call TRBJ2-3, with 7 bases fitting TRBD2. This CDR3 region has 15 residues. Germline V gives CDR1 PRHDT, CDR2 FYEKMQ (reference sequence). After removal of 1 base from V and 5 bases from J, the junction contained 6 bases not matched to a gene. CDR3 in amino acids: CASSLVGTNKDTQYF. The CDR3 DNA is TGTGCCAGCAGCTTAGTTGGGACTAACAAAGATACGCAGTATTTT.

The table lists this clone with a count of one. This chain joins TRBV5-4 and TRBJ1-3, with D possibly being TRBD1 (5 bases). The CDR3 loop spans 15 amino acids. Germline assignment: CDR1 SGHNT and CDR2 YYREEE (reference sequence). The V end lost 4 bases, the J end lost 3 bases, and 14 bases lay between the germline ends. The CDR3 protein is CASSPGGAGGNTIYF. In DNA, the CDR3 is TGTGCCAGCAGCCCGGGGGGTGCTGGTGGAAACACCATATATTTT.

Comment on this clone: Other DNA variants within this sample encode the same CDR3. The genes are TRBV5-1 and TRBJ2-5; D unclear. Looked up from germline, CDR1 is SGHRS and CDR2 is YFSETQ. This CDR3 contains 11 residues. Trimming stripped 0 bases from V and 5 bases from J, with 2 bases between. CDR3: CASSLAETQYF. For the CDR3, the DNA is TGCGCCAGCAGCTTGGCTGAGACCCAGTACTTC.

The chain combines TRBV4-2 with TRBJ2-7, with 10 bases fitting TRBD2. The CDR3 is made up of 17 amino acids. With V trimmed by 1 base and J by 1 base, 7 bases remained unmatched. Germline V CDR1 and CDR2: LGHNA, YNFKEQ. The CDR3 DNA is TGTGCCAGCAGCCAAGTCCTGAGCGGGGGGGCATCCTACGAGCAGTACTTC. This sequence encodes CASSQVLSGGASYEQYF.